The present T cell receptor beta chain was sequenced within a study of control samples from healthy donors and cancer patients. V was clipped by 0 bases and J by 0 bases, with 16 bases between them. The CDR3 is 18 residues long. Germline V CDR1 and CDR2: LGHDT, YNNKEL (reference sequence). This table comes from immunoSEQ multiplex PCR, and its TCRdb copy is limited to in-frame clones, with some not included. Of 97,000 or so clones in the sample, about 92% were seen once. The sequencing sample was made of blood. The clonotype was recovered from a woman aged 18-29 years in good health. The chain has TRBV3-1 (or the pseudogene TRBV3-2) and TRBJ2-3; perhaps TRBD1 as D (5 bases). The CDR3 DNA sequence: TGTGCCAGCAGCCAAGATCCTCCCCTGGGGCCTAGCACAGATACGCAGTATTTT. Protein: CASSQDPPLGPSTDTQYF.